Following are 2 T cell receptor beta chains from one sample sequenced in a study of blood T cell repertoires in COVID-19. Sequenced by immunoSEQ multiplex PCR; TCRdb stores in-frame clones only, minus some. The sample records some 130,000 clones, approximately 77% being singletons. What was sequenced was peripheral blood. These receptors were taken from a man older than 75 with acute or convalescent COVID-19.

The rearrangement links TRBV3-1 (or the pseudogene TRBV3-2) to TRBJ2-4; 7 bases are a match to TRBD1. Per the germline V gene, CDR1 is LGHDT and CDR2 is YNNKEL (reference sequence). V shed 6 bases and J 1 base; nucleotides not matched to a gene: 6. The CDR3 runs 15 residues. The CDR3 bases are TGTGCCAGCAGTTCGACAGGGTCCGCCAAAAACATTCAGTACTTC. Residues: CASSSTGSAKNIQYF.

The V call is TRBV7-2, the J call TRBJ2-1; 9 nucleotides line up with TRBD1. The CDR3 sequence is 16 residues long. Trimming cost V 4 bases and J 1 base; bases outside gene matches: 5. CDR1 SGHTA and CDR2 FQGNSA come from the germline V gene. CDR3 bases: TGTGCCAGCAGCTCCCGGACAGGGGCTTCCTACAATGAGCAGTTCTTC. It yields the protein CASSSRTGASYNEQFF.